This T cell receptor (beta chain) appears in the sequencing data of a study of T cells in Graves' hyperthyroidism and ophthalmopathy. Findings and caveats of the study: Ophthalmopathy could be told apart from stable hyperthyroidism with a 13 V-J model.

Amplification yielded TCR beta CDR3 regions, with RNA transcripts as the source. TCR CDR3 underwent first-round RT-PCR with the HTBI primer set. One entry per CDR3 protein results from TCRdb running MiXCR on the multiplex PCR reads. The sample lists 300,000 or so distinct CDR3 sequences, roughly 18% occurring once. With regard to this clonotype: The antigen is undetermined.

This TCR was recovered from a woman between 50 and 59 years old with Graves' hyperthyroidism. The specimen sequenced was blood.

CDR3 amino acids: CASSVAGGLNTGELFF. Written as DNA, the CDR3 is TGTGCCAGCAGCGTGGCGGGGGGTCTGAACACCGGGGAGCTGTTTTTT. The chain carries TRBV9 and TRBJ2-2; 8 nucleotides align to TRBD2. Germline V gene lookup returns CDR1 SGDLS and CDR2 YYNGEE. The CDR3 covers 16 residues. The V and J ends lost 2 bases and 1 base, in that order; junction bases with no gene match: 4. Full variable domain (outside the CDR3, taken from reference TRBV9 and TRBJ2-2): DSGVTQTPKHLITATGQRVTLRCSPRSGDLSVYWYQQSLDQGLQFLIQYYNGEERAKGNILERFSAQQFPDLHSELNLSSLELGDSALYFCASSVAGGLNTGELFFGEGSRLTVL.